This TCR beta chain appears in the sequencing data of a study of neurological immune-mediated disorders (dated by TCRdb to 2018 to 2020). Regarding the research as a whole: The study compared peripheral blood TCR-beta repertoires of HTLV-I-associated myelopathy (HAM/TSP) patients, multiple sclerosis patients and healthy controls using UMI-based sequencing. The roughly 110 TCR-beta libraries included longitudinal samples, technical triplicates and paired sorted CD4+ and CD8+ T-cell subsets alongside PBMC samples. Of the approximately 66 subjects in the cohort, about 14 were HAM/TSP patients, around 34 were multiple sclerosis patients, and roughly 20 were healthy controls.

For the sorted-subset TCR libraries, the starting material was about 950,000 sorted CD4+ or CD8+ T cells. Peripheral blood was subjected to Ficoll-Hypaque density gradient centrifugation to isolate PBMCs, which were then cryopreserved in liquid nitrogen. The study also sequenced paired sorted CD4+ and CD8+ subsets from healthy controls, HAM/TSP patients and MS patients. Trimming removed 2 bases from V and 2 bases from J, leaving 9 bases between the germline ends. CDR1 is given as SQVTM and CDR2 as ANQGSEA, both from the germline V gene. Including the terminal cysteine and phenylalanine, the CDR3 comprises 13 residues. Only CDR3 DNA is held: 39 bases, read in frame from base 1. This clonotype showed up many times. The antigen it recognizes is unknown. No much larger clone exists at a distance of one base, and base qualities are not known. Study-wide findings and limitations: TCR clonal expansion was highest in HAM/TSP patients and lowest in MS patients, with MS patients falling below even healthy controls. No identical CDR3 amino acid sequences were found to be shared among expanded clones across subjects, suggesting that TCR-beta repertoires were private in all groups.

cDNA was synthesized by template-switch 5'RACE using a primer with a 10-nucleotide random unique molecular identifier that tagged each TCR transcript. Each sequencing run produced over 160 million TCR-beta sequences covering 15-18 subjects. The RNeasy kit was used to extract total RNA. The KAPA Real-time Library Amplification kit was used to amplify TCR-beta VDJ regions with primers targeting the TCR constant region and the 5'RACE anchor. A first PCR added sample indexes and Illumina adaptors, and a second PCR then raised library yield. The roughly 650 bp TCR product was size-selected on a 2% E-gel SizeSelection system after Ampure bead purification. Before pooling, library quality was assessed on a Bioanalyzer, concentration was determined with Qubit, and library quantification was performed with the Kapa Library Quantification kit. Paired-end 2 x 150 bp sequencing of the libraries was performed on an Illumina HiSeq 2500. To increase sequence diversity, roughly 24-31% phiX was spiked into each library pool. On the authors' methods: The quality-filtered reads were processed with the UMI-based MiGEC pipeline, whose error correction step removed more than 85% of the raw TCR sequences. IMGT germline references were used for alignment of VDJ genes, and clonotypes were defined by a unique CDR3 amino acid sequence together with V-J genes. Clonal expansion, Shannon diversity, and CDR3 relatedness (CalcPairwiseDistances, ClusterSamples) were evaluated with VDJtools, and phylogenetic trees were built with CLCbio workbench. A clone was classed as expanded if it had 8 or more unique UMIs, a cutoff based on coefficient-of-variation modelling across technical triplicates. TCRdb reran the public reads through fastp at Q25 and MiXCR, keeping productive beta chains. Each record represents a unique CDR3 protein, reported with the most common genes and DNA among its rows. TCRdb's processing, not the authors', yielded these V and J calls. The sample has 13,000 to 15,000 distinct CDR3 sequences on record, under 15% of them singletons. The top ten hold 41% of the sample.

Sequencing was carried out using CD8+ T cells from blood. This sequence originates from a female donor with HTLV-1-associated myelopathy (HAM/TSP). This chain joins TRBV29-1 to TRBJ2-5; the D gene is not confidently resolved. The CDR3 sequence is CSVESEIQETQYF. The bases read TGCAGCGTTGAAAGTGAGATACAAGAGACCCAGTACTTC. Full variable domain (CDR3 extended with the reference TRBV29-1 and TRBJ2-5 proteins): SAVISQKPSRDICQRGTSLTIQCQVDSQVTMMFWYRQQPGQSLTLIATANQGSEATYESGFVIDKFPISRPNLTFSTLTVSNMSPEDSSIYLCSVESEIQETQYFGPGTRLLVL.